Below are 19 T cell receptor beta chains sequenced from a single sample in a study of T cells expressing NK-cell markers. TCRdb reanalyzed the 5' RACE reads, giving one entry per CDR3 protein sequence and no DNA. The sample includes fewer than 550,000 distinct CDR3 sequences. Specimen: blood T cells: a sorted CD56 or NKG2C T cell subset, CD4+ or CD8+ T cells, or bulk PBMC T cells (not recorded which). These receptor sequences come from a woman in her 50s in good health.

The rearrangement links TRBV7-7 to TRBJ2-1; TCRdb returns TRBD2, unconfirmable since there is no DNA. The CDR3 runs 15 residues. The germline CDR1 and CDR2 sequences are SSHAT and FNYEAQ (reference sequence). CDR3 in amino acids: CASSPLAGWYNEQFF.

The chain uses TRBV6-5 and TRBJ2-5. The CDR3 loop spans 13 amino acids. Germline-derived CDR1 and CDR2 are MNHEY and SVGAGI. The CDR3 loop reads CASSYSSMETQYF.

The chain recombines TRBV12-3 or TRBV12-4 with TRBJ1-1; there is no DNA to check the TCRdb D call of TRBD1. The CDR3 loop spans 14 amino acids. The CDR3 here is CASKGSVVKAEAFF.

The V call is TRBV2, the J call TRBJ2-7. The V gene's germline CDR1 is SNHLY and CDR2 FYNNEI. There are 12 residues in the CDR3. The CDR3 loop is CASGSVGYEQYF.

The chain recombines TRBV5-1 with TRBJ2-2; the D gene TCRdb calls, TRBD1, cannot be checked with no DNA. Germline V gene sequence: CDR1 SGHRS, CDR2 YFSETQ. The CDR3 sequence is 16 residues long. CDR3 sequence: CASSLDTGANTGELFF.

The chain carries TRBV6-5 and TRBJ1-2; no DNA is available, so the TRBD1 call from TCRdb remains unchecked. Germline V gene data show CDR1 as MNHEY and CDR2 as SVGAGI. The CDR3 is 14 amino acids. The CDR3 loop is CASTRGTGDYGYTF.

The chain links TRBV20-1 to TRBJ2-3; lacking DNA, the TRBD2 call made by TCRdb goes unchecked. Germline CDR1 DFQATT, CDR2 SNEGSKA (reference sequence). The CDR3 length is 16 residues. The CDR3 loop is CSARAVTGGPTDTQYF.

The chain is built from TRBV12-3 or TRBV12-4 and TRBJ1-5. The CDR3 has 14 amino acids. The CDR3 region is CASSSTAYNQPQHF.

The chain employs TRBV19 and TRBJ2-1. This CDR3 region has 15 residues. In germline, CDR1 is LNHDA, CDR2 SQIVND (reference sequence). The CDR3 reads CASSQLSGSYNEQFF.

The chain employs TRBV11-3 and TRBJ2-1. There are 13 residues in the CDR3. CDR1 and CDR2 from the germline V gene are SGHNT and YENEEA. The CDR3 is CASSLQLANEQFF.

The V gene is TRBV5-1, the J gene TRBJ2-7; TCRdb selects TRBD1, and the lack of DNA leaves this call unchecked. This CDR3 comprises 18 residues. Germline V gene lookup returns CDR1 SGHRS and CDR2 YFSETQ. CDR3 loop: CASSLTMGTGGRSYEQYF.

CDR3 region: CASSEERGSSYNEQFF. The chain combines TRBV6-1 with TRBJ2-1; TCRdb proposes TRBD1, but this gene call is untestable without DNA. The germline V gene has CDR1 MNHNS and CDR2 SASEGT. The CDR3 spans 16 residues.

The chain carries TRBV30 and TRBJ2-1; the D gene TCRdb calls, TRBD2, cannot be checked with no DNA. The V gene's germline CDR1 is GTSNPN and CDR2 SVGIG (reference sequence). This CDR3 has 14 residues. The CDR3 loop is CAWRRTRGENEQFF.

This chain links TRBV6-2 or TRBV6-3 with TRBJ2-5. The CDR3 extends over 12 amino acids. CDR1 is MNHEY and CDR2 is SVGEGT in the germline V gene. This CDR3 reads CASSPTQRTQYF.

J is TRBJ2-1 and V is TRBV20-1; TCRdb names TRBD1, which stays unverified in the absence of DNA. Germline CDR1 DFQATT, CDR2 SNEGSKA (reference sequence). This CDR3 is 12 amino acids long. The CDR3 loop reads CSARDGRREQFF.

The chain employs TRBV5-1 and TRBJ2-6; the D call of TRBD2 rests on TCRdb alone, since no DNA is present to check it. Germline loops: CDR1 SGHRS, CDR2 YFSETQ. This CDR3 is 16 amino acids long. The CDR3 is CASSPSGRSGANVLTF. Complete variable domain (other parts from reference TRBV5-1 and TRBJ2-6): KAGVTQTPRYLIKTRGQQVTLSCSPISGHRSVSWYQQTPGQGLQFLFEYFSETQRNKGNFPGRFSGRQFSNSRSEMNVSTLELGDSALYLCASSPSGRSGANVLTFGAGSRLTVL.

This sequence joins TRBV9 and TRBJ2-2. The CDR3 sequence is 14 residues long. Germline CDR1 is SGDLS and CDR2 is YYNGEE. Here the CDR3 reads CASSVGGLTGELFF.

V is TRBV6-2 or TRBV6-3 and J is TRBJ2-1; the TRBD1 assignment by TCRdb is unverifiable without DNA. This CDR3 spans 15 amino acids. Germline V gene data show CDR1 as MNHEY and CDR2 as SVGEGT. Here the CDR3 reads CASSYRGRRGDEQFF.

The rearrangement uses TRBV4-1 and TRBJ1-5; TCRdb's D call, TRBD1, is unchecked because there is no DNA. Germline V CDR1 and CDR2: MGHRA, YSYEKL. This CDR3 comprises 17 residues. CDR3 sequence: CASSQQQGNLGNQPQHF.